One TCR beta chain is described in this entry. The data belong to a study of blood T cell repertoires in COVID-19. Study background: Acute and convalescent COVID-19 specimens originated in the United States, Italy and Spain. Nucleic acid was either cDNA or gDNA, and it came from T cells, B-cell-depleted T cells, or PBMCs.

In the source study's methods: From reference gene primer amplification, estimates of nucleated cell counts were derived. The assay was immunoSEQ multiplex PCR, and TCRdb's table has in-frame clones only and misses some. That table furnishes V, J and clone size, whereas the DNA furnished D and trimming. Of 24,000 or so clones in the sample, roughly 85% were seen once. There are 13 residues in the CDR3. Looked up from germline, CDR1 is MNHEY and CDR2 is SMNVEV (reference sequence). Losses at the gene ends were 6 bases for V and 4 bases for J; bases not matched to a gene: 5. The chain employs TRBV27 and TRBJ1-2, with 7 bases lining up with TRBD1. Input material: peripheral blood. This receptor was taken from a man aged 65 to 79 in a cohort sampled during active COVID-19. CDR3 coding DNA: TGTGCCAGCAGCACGGGACAGTTCTATGGCTACACCTTC. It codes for CASSTGQFYGYTF.